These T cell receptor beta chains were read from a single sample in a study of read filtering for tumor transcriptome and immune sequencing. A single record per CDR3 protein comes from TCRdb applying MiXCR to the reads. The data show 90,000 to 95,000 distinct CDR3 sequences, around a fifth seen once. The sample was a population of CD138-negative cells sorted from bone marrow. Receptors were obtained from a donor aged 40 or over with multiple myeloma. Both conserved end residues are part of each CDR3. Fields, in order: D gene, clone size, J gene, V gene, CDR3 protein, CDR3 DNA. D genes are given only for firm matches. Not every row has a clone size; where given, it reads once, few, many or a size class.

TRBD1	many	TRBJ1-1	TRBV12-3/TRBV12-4	CASSRRQGNTEAFF	TGTGCCAGCAGTCGGCGACAGGGGAACACTGAAGCTTTCTTT
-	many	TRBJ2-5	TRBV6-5	CASSYSTSSKTETQYF	TGTGCCAGCAGTTACTCGACTAGTTCCAAAACAGAGACCCAGTACTTC
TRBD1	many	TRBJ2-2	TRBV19	CASSMTGHTGELFF	TGTGCCAGTAGTATGACAGGGCACACCGGGGAGCTGTTTTTT
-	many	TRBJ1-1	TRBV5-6	CASSLRTAVNTEAFF	TGTGCCAGCAGCTTACGGACAGCCGTAAACACTGAAGCTTTCTTT
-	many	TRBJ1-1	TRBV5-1	CASSPGGPMNTEAFF	TGCGCCAGCAGCCCCGGGGGGCCCATGAACACTGAAGCTTTCTTT
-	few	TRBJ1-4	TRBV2	CASMKVRMTNEKLFF	TGTGCCAGCATGAAGGTTCGGATGACTAATGAAAAACTGTTTTTT
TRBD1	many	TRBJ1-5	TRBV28	CASSPRGLSSNQPQHF	TGTGCCAGCAGCCCCAGGGGGCTGAGCAGCAATCAGCCCCAGCATTTT
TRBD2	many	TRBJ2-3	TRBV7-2	CASSSGGGPDTQYF	TGTGCCAGCAGCTCAGGCGGGGGACCGGATACGCAGTATTTT
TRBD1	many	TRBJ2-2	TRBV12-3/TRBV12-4	CASSEGQGANTGELFF	TGTGCCAGCAGTGAAGGACAGGGGGCGAACACCGGGGAGCTGTTTTTT
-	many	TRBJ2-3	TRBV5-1	CASSSRITDTQYF	TGCGCCAGCAGCTCACGGATCACAGATACGCAGTATTTT
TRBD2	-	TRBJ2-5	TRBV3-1	CASSPLAGGQQTQYF	TGTGCCAGCAGCCCCCTAGCGGGGGGGCAACAGACCCAGTACTTC
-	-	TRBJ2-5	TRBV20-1	CSARGRTATQETQYF	TGCAGTGCTAGAGGCCGGACAGCCACACAAGAGACCCAGTACTTC
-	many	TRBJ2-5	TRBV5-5	CASHRRVGSQETQYF	TGTGCCAGCCATCGGAGGGTTGGGAGCCAAGAGACCCAGTACTTC
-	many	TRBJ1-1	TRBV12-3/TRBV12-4	CASRRGGKNTEAFF	TGTGCCAGCAGGAGGGGGGGCAAGAACACTGAAGCTTTCTTT
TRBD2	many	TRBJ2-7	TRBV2	CASSRAGYEQYF	TGTGCCAGCAGCCGAGCGGGGTACGAGCAGTACTTC
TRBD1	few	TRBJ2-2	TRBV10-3	CAISEFRQGAGTGELFF	TGTGCCATCAGTGAGTTCAGGCAGGGGGCTGGCACCGGGGAGCTGTTTTTT
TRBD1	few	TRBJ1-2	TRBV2	CASSETGDVGYGYTF	TGTGCCAGCAGTGAGACAGGGGACGTGGGATATGGCTACACCTTC
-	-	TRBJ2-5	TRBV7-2	CASSSPAGAETQHF	TGTGCCAGCAGCTCACCCGCCGGGGCAGAGACCCAGCACTTC
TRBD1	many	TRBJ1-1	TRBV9	CASSVTGENTEAFF	TGTGCCAGCAGCGTGACAGGGGAGAACACTGAAGCTTTCTTT
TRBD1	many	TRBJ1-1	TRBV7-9	CASSLAPGQEAFF	TGTGCCAGCAGCTTAGCTCCCGGACAGGAGGCTTTCTTT